The rows below give T cell receptor beta chains drawn from one sample of a study of blood T cell repertoires in COVID-19. Here immunoSEQ multiplex PCR was the method, and the copy in TCRdb shows in-frame clones only, minus some. The table shows over 250,000 clones, with about 88% occurring only once. Sequencing used PBMCs or T cells enriched from blood (not recorded which). These receptors came from a woman aged 45-65 years who had recovered from COVID-19. Both conserved end residues are part of each CDR3. Fields, in order: V gene, clone size, D gene, J gene, CDR3 protein, CDR3 DNA. A D gene is named only where the DNA matches it firmly. Clone size is stated in some rows and not others, as once, few, many or a class when expanded.

>TRBV11-2|NA|NA|TRBJ2-1
CASSLVSQYNEQFF
TGTGCCAGCAGCTTAGTATCACAATACAATGAGCAGTTCTTC
>TRBV6-5|NA|TRBD1|TRBJ1-1
CASRPQGAAEAFF
TGTGCCAGCAGACCCCAGGGGGCCGCTGAAGCTTTCTTT
>TRBV5-4|NA|NA|TRBJ1-6
CASHSGGPYNSPLHF
TGTGCCAGCCACTCGGGGGGGCCCTATAATTCACCCCTCCACTTT
>TRBV11-3|few|TRBD2|TRBJ2-7
CASSLGGLAGFNEQYF
TGTGCCAGCAGCTTAGGGGGGCTAGCGGGATTCAACGAGCAGTACTTC
>TRBV23-1|few|NA|TRBJ2-4
CASSPQTVLFHLAKNIQYF
TGCGCCAGCAGTCCCCAGACAGTCCTATTTCACCTAGCCAAAAACATTCAGTACTTC
>TRBV6-2/TRBV6-3|NA|NA|TRBJ2-2
CASSYQGGELFF
TGTGCCAGCAGTTACCAGGGCGGGGAGCTGTTTTTT
>TRBV19|NA|NA|TRBJ1-5
CASSLNIGSGINQPQHF
TGTGCCAGTAGCCTCAATATAGGTTCAGGGATCAATCAGCCCCAGCATTTT
>TRBV6-5|NA|NA|TRBJ1-1
CASSSEMDRDFF
TGTGCCAGCAGTTCCGAGATGGACAGAGATTTCTTT
>TRBV24-1|NA|NA|TRBJ1-4
CATSDPGQFTTNEKLFF
TGTGCCACCAGTGATCCCGGACAGTTTACAACTAATGAAAAACTGTTTTTT
>TRBV7-9|NA|NA|TRBJ1-5
CASSLGLASNQPQHF
TGTGCCAGCAGCTTAGGTCTAGCTAGCAATCAGCCCCAGCATTTT
>TRBV7-3|once|NA|TRBJ2-7
CASSLAAGAGSYEQYF
TGTGCCAGCAGCCTCGCCGCAGGGGCCGGCTCCTACGAGCAGTACTTC
>TRBV3-1/TRBV3-2|NA|NA|TRBJ2-1
CASSQANEQFF
TGTGCCAGCAGCCAGGCCAATGAGCAGTTCTTC
>TRBV12-3/TRBV12-4|NA|NA|TRBJ2-7
CASSLAGVEQYF
TGTGCCAGCAGTTTAGCGGGAGTCGAGCAGTACTTC
>TRBV5-1|NA|TRBD1|TRBJ2-1
CASRPRDRAENEQFF
TGCGCCAGCAGACCTCGGGACAGGGCCGAAAATGAGCAGTTCTTC
>TRBV5-1|NA|NA|TRBJ1-3
CASSLDGSSGNTIYF
TGCGCCAGCAGCTTGGACGGGTCCTCTGGAAACACCATATATTTT
>TRBV19|NA|NA|TRBJ1-5
CASSVRGQRDNQPQHF
TGTGCCAGTAGTGTCCGGGGTCAGAGAGACAATCAGCCCCAGCATTTT
>TRBV12-5|NA|NA|TRBJ2-1
CASGGGLTSYNEQFF
TGTGCTAGTGGGGGAGGACTAACTTCCTACAATGAGCAGTTCTTC
>TRBV7-3|NA|TRBD2|TRBJ2-7
CASSLIPREPHEQYF
TGTGCCAGCAGCTTAATACCGCGGGAGCCCCACGAGCAGTACTTC
>TRBV28|NA|NA|TRBJ2-3
CASSSTITQYF
TGTGCCAGCAGTTCGACAATTACGCAGTATTTT
>TRBV28|once|NA|TRBJ1-1
CASSFRQMNTEAFF
TGTGCCAGCAGTTTCCGACAGATGAACACTGAAGCTTTCTTT
>TRBV10-3|NA|NA|TRBJ2-7
CAISATAQGREQYF
TGTGCCATCAGTGCGACAGCTCAGGGGCGCGAGCAGTACTTC
>TRBV28|NA|TRBD2|TRBJ2-5
CASKLGGGMETQYF
TGTGCCAGCAAACTCGGCGGGGGAATGGAGACCCAGTACTTC
>TRBV30|NA|TRBD1|TRBJ2-2
CAWDPGTGGTGELFF
TGTGCCTGGGATCCCGGGACAGGAGGAACCGGGGAGCTGTTTTTT
>TRBV28|NA|TRBD1|TRBJ1-5
CASSRAQGVGQPQHF
TGTGCCAGCAGCCGAGCGCAGGGGGTTGGACAGCCCCAGCATTTT
>TRBV6-2/TRBV6-3|NA|NA|TRBJ1-1
CASSYSGHTEAFF
TGTGCCAGCAGTTACTCGGGGCACACTGAAGCTTTCTTT
>TRBV4-2|NA|TRBD2|TRBJ2-1
CASSQDRAGTSGRASRRNEQFF
TGTGCCAGCAGCCAAGACCGCGCCGGGACTAGCGGGAGGGCCTCCCGCCGCAATGAGCAGTTCTTC
>TRBV19|NA|TRBD1|TRBJ2-3
CASRIGQGGTDTQYF
TGTGCCAGTAGGATAGGACAGGGAGGCACAGATACGCAGTATTTT
>TRBV7-2|NA|NA|TRBJ2-3
CASNLGGLPSTDTQYF
TGTGCCAGCAACCTCGGCGGGCTTCCTAGCACAGATACGCAGTATTTT
>TRBV3-1/TRBV3-2|NA|NA|TRBJ1-3
CASSQGLGTNSGNTIYF
TGTGCCAGCAGCCAAGGGCTGGGGACAAACTCTGGAAACACCATATATTTT
>TRBV7-2|NA|TRBD2|TRBJ2-2
CASSLRTSGYNTGELFF
TGTGCCAGCAGCTTAAGGACTAGCGGGTATAACACCGGGGAGCTGTTTTTT
>TRBV28|NA|TRBD1|TRBJ2-7
CASSALQGVKYEQYF
TGTGCCAGCAGTGCACTACAGGGGGTGAAATACGAGCAGTACTTC
>TRBV6-5|NA|NA|TRBJ1-2
CASSQGPRGGYTF
TGTGCCAGCAGTCAGGGGCCGCGTGGAGGCTACACCTTC
>TRBV5-5|NA|NA|TRBJ2-1
CASSLYRGGSYNEQFF
TGTGCCAGCAGCTTGTATCGTGGCGGATCCTACAATGAGCAGTTCTTC
>TRBV28|NA|NA|TRBJ2-3
CASRQSTDTQYF
TGTGCATCGCGACAAAGCACAGATACGCAGTATTTT
>TRBV28|NA|NA|TRBJ1-5
CASSFSGFNQPQHF
TGTGCCAGCAGTTTCTCAGGGTTCAATCAGCCCCAGCATTTT
>TRBV28|NA|NA|TRBJ2-1
CASSSPQGPYNEQFF
TGTGCCAGCAGTTCCCCACAGGGACCCTACAATGAGCAGTTCTTC
>TRBV2|NA|TRBD1|TRBJ1-5
CASVGTGDQPQHF
TGTGCCAGCGTCGGGACAGGGGATCAGCCCCAGCATTTT
>TRBV2|NA|NA|TRBJ1-2
CASSDDRTYGYTF
TGTGCCAGCAGTGACGACAGGACCTATGGCTACACCTTC
>TRBV10-3|NA|TRBD2|TRBJ2-5
CAISGISGKETQYF
TGTGCCATCAGTGGGATTAGCGGGAAAGAGACCCAGTACTTC
>TRBV7-9|NA|TRBD2|TRBJ2-1
CASSSTSGSLYNEQFF
TGTGCCAGCAGCTCGACTAGCGGGAGTCTTTACAATGAGCAGTTCTTC
>TRBV7-3|NA|TRBD2|TRBJ2-7
CASSLAGGPHEQYF
TGTGCCAGCAGTCTAGCGGGAGGCCCCCACGAGCAGTACTTC
>TRBV11-2|once|NA|TRBJ2-1
CASSLVSPTYNEQFF
TGTGCCAGCAGCTTAGTCTCTCCTACCTACAATGAGCAGTTCTTC
>TRBV30|NA|TRBD1|TRBJ1-4
CAWSEGQGATNEKLFF
TGTGCCTGGAGCGAGGGACAGGGAGCAACTAATGAAAAACTGTTTTTT
>TRBV7-9|NA|NA|TRBJ1-6
CASSLSTGGLGNSPLHF
TGTGCCAGCAGCTTATCGACGGGGGGCCTTGGGAATTCACCCCTCCACTTT
>TRBV11-2|NA|NA|TRBJ2-7
CASSPLTSINEQYF
TGTGCCAGCAGCCCCCTGACTAGTATCAACGAGCAGTACTTC
>TRBV3-1/TRBV3-2|NA|TRBD1|TRBJ1-1
CASSPTRQGPNTEAFF
TGTGCCAGCAGCCCAACCAGACAGGGCCCGAACACTGAAGCTTTCTTT
>TRBV5-4|NA|NA|TRBJ2-5
CASSLGSQTQYF
TGTGCCAGCAGCTTGGGGAGTCAGACCCAGTACTTC
>TRBV6-5|NA|TRBD1|TRBJ2-7
CASRKPGTADLLQYF
TGTGCCAGCAGGAAGCCCGGGACAGCTGACTTATTGCAGTACTTC
>TRBV28|once|TRBD1|TRBJ2-1
CASSLTGAKKNEQFF
TGTGCCAGCAGTTTAACAGGGGCTAAAAAAAATGAGCAGTTCTTC
>TRBV15|NA|TRBD1|TRBJ2-7
CATSLSGTGGYEQYF
TGTGCCACCAGCCTTAGTGGGACAGGGGGTTACGAGCAGTACTTC
>TRBV9|NA|NA|TRBJ2-1
CASSVLAEGGEQFF
TGTGCCAGCAGCGTCCTAGCGGAAGGGGGTGAGCAGTTCTTC
>TRBV5-4|NA|TRBD1|TRBJ1-1
CASSFSGAGGTEAFF
TGTGCCAGCAGCTTCTCCGGGGCAGGGGGCACTGAAGCTTTCTTT
>TRBV6-2/TRBV6-3|NA|NA|TRBJ1-2
CASTPRLSGDYGYTF
TGTGCCAGCACCCCCCGTTTGAGTGGAGACTATGGCTACACCTTC
>TRBV28|NA|TRBD1|TRBJ1-5
CASRGGTGDRAQHF
TGTGCCAGCAGGGGCGGGACAGGGGACCGGGCCCAGCATTTT
>TRBV25-1|NA|TRBD1|TRBJ1-1
CASMGQGAGTEAFF
TGTGCCAGCATGGGACAGGGGGCAGGGACTGAAGCTTTCTTT